What follows are 20 T cell receptor beta chains derived from one specimen sequenced in a study of regulatory T cells in long-lasting Graves disease (dated by TCRdb to 2020 to 2022). Library method: multiplex PCR. Instrument used: Illumina HiSeq 4000. CDR3 regions were amplified by Arm-PCR with iRepertoire HTBI primers to construct TCR beta libraries. The public sequencing data were trimmed at Q25 with fastp and processed into clonotypes with MiXCR by TCRdb, which kept only in-frame beta chains. Identical CDR3 proteins give one entry, which carries the most common genes and DNA. The sample records hundreds of thousands of distinct CDR3 sequences, about a sixth of which are singletons. 22% of the sample is held by the ten biggest clonotypes. The meaning of the sample's time point label: newly diagnosed GD, antithyroid drugs for less than 3 months. For both TCR sequencing and RNA sequencing, RNA was extracted from PBMCs using TRIzol.

The sample consisted of peripheral blood mononuclear cells (PBMCs), taken at new diagnosis, from a patient treated with antithyroid drugs. The source is a female donor with Graves disease.

This clonotype occurred a few times. This sequence joins TRBV7-2 and TRBJ1-4; maybe TRBD1 (6 bases). CDR1 and CDR2 from the germline V gene are SGHTA and FQGNSA. The CDR3 consists of 18 residues. With 5 bases removed from V and 7 bases from J, the gap between germline ends came to 26 bases. CDR3 bases: TGTGCCAGCAGCCAAGATTATGGAGAACAGGGTTTCGGTGAAAAACTGTTTTTT. Its translation: CASSQDYGEQGFGEKLFF.

This clonotype has more than one count but fewer than ten. This rearrangement joins TRBV29-1 to TRBJ2-7; D remains ambiguous. Trimming cost V 5 bases and J 5 bases, with 10 bases left between them. This CDR3 region has 11 residues. CDR1 and CDR2 from the germline V gene are SQVTM and ANQGSEA. The CDR3 is CSVRTQNEQYF. CDR3 in DNA: TGCAGCGTTAGGACCCAGAACGAGCAGTACTTC.

This clonotype occurred a few times. The chain links TRBV13 to TRBJ2-7; TRBD1 matches at 7 bases. Germline V gene lookup returns CDR1 PRHDT and CDR2 FYEKMQ (reference sequence). The CDR3 length is 17 residues. Losses at the gene ends were 3 bases for V and 1 base for J; bases not matched to a gene: 12. CDR3: CASSFTADRITSYEQYF. The CDR3 DNA follows: TGTGCCAGCAGCTTCACGGCGGACAGGATCACTTCCTACGAGCAGTACTTC.

This clonotype was recorded at least ten times. The chain combines TRBV20-1 with TRBJ2-1, with TRBD1 matching over 9 bases. The CDR3 loop spans 15 amino acids. The germline V gene encodes CDR1 DFQATT and CDR2 SNEGSKA (reference sequence). V shed 5 bases, J shed 6 bases, and the junction held 11 bases outside the gene matches. Here the CDR3 DNA reads TGCAGTGCTTTAGTCCGGGACAGGGCCCTCAATGAGCAGTTCTTC. This gives the protein CSALVRDRALNEQFF.

The gene calls are TRBV6-1 and TRBJ2-7; a weak D match, TRBD1 (6 bases). The CDR3 covers 12 residues. V lost 6 bases and J 3 bases, leaving 9 bases between the germline ends. Looked up from germline, CDR1 is MNHNS and CDR2 is SASEGT. The CDR3 protein is CASRKDSYEQYF. In DNA form, the CDR3 reads TGTGCCAGCAGAAAGGACAGCTACGAGCAGTACTTC.

This clonotype was recorded at least ten times. This sequence joins TRBV5-1 and TRBJ2-5; D is possibly TRBD2 (6 bases). This CDR3 spans 16 amino acids. The V and J ends lost 0 bases and 5 bases respectively, with 17 bases between them. Germline-derived CDR1 and CDR2 are SGHRS and YFSETQ. The chain's CDR3 is CASSLVSTGEKETQYF. The CDR3, as DNA: TGCGCCAGCAGCTTGGTATCAACGGGAGAGAAGGAGACCCAGTACTTC.

This clonotype was detected ten times or more. V gene TRBV5-5 combines with J gene TRBJ1-2, with TRBD1 matching 7 bases. The junction had 13 bases not matched to a gene; V was cut back by 8 bases and J by 6 bases. This CDR3 contains 14 residues. CDR1 and CDR2 from the germline V gene are SGHKS and YYEKEE (reference sequence). The CDR3 here is CASNRGLSWDGYTF. CDR3 sequence (DNA): TGTGCCAGTAATAGGGGGCTAAGTTGGGATGGCTACACCTTC.

A remark on this clonotype: Given a much more abundant clone one base away, this may be a read error. V and J are TRBV27 and TRBJ2-2, with 9 bases fitting TRBD2. Per germline, CDR1 MNHEY and CDR2 SMNVEV (reference sequence). The J segment lost 1 base and the V segment lost 3 bases, leaving 0 bases of the junction unmatched. The CDR3 extends over 15 amino acids. The CDR3: CASSFSGGNTGELFF. CDR3 DNA sequence: TGTGCCAGCAGTTTTAGCGGGGGGAACACCGGGGAGCTGTTTTTT.

This clonotype was seen at least ten times. The gene calls are TRBV12-5 and TRBJ2-1; 8 bases fit TRBD2. The CDR3 covers 15 residues. Germline V CDR1 and CDR2: LGHNT, FRNRAP. V lost 1 base, J lost 9 bases, and 8 bases stayed unmatched. This CDR3 reads CASGLDRTSLGEQFF. CDR3 DNA: TGTGCTAGTGGTTTGGACAGGACTAGCTTGGGTGAGCAGTTCTTC.

This clonotype was picked up many times. The chain has TRBV13 and TRBJ1-1, with D possibly TRBD1 on 6 matching bases. This CDR3 spans 13 amino acids. From germline, CDR1 is PRHDT and CDR2 FYEKMQ (reference sequence). With 10 bases removed from V and 0 bases from J, the gap between germline ends came to 12 bases. This chain's CDR3 is CATQGGLNTEAFF. CDR3 coding DNA: TGTGCCACTCAAGGGGGGCTGAACACTGAAGCTTTCTTT.

This clonotype appeared a few times. This rearrangement joins TRBV13 to TRBJ2-2; 9 bases agree with TRBD1. Looked up from germline, CDR1 is PRHDT and CDR2 is FYEKMQ (reference sequence). Trimming cost V 5 bases and J 3 bases; bases outside gene matches: 4. The length of the CDR3 is 15 residues. The CDR3 is CASSPTGGDTGELFF. In DNA, the CDR3 is TGTGCCAGCAGCCCCACAGGGGGCGACACCGGGGAGCTGTTTTTT. Based on the CDR3 plus reference TRBV13 and TRBJ2-2, the full variable domain is AAGVIQSPRHLIKEKRETATLKCYPIPRHDTVYWYQQGPGQDPQFLISFYEKMQSDKGSIPDRFSAQQFSDYHSELNMSSLELGDSALYFCASSPTGGDTGELFFGEGSRLTVL.

This chain links TRBV29-1 with TRBJ2-5; D is possibly TRBD1 (6 bases). The CDR3 contains 13 residues. V was shortened by 3 bases and J by 1 base, with 9 bases between the two germline ends. The germline CDR1 and CDR2 sequences are SQVTM and ANQGSEA. CDR3 protein: CSVDRGVQETQYF. As DNA, the CDR3 is TGCAGCGTTGACAGGGGAGTCCAAGAGACCCAGTACTTC.

This clonotype appeared many times. DNA for the CDR3: TGTGCCAGCAGTAGGAGAGACACAGATACGCAGTATTTT. It codes for CASSRRDTDTQYF. J is TRBJ2-3 and V is TRBV7-2; no reliable D call. Germline CDR1 SGHTA, CDR2 FQGNSA. The CDR3 runs 13 residues. The V end lost 6 bases, the J end lost 2 bases, and 9 bases lay between the germline ends.

The table lists this clonotype with many counts. J is TRBJ1-1 and V is TRBV13; 9 bases match TRBD1. The junction had 6 bases not matched to a gene; V was cut back by 5 bases and J by 5 bases. The CDR3 contains 14 residues. Germline lookup yields CDR1 PRHDT and CDR2 FYEKMQ (reference sequence). As DNA, the CDR3 is TGTGCCAGCAGCCTGGGACAGGGAGTGACTGAAGCTTTCTTT. Translation: CASSLGQGVTEAFF.

The V and J genes are TRBV27 and TRBJ2-1; 7 nucleotides match TRBD1. Trimming removed 5 bases from V and 14 bases from J; junction bases left unmatched: 6. CDR1 and CDR2 (germline): MNHEY, SMNVEV (reference sequence). The CDR3 contains 11 residues. CDR3 nucleotides: TGTGCCAGCAGTCTAGACAGGGTTGAGTTCTTC. Its translation is CASSLDRVEFF.

This clonotype was detected ten times or more. The genes are TRBV7-9 and TRBJ2-3, with TRBD2 identical over 8 bases. CDR1 is SEHNR, CDR2 FQNEAQ, per germline (reference sequence). This CDR3 is built from 12 residues. With V trimmed by 7 bases and J by 14 bases, 11 bases remained unmatched. CDR3 sequence reads: CASTFTGTSWYF. The CDR3 DNA follows: TGTGCCAGCACCTTCACCGGGACTAGTTGGTATTTT.

In this sample, this clonotype turned up many times. V usage is TRBV2 and J usage is TRBJ1-4; possibly TRBD1 for D (6 bases). This CDR3 has 15 residues. V was trimmed by 1 base and J by 0 bases, leaving 6 bases between them. Germline loops: CDR1 SNHLY, CDR2 FYNNEI. This CDR3 is CASSEGQATNEKLFF. The CDR3 nucleotides read TGTGCCAGCAGTGAAGGACAGGCAACTAATGAAAAACTGTTTTTT.

The V gene is TRBV13, the J gene TRBJ2-5, with TRBD2 identical over 13 bases. This CDR3 region has 17 residues. Trimming at V came to 5 bases and at J to 4 bases, leaving 10 bases not matched to a gene. CDR1 is PRHDT and CDR2 is FYEKMQ in the germline V gene (reference sequence). Written as DNA, the CDR3 is TGTGCCAGCAGCACAGGACTAGCGGGAGAAATAGTAGAGACCCAGTACTTC. This encodes CASSTGLAGEIVETQYF.

The table lists this clonotype with many counts. J is TRBJ2-7 and V is TRBV7-2; 9 bases agree with TRBD2. CDR1 and CDR2 from the germline V gene are SGHTA and FQGNSA. The ends lost 1 base at V and 0 bases at J; junction bases unmatched: 4. The CDR3 has 16 residues. CDR3 in amino acids: CASSLERLAVSYEQYF. The CDR3 coding sequence is TGTGCCAGCAGCTTAGAGAGACTAGCGGTCTCCTACGAGCAGTACTTC.

This clonotype was counted at least ten times. V is TRBV28 and J is TRBJ2-7; TRBD1 matches 7 bases. The CDR3 contains 14 residues. CDR1 is MDHEN and CDR2 is SYDVKM in the germline V gene. V gave up 6 bases and J gave up 2 bases; unmatched junction bases: 7. The DNA of the CDR3 is TGTGCCAGCAGGACGACAGGGCGGACCTACGAGCAGTACTTC. Protein product: CASRTTGRTYEQYF.